A selection of T cell receptor beta chains follows, all from one sample in a study of OX40 agonist ivuxolimab in advanced cancers. Only in-frame clones appear in the TCRdb table, and some are missing; sequencing was by immunoSEQ multiplex PCR. This repertoire shows 35,000 to 45,000 clones, approximately 80% found once; its top ten account for around 2.7%. The source material was CD4+ or CD8+ T cells sorted from blood, sampled in a trial of the OX40 agonist ivuxolimab. The receptor source for this set is an adult with an advanced solid tumor such as melanoma, head and neck, liver or kidney cancer. The CDR3 runs from the conserved cysteine through the conserved F or W. Where a row states a size, it is once, few, many or the class of an expanded clone; other rows omit it.

v_gene,j_gene,abundance,CDR3aa
TRBV6-5,TRBJ1-1,.,CASSARQLNTEAFF
TRBV28,TRBJ1-1,.,CASSSPTGRATEAFF
TRBV19,TRBJ2-2,.,CATRAPGGTGELFF
TRBV19,TRBJ2-1,.,CASSPLEGGYNEQFF
TRBV2,TRBJ1-2,.,CASRRGQGADGYTF
TRBV28,TRBJ1-2,once,CASKGQGARYGYTF
TRBV18,TRBJ1-2,.,CASSRRDGGGYTF
TRBV11-3,TRBJ2-2,.,CASSLGVRGAGELFF
TRBV18,TRBJ2-7,.,CASSSGLAGRGDEQYF
TRBV9,TRBJ2-1,.,CASSVLGQGVNEQFF
TRBV5-1,TRBJ2-3,.,CASSLGRGRQGFTDTQYF
TRBV6-4,TRBJ1-5,medium-sized,CASLYSNQPQHF
TRBV19,TRBJ2-7,.,CASSPGQGYSGSKDEQYF
TRBV9,TRBJ1-5,.,CASSPGLGNQPQHF
TRBV2,TRBJ2-2,.,CASSETEPNTGELFF
TRBV6-1,TRBJ2-7,once,CASRQTGTGGDEQYF
TRBV7-2,TRBJ1-1,.,CASSLGPRGNTEAFF
TRBV2,TRBJ1-6,.,CASGDPGSYNSPLHF
TRBV11-2,TRBJ2-2,.,CASSFSENTGELFF
TRBV4-3,TRBJ2-7,.,CASSHPLAGVKEQYF
TRBV4-1,TRBJ1-5,.,CASSQDGSGGVQPQHF
TRBV11-2,TRBJ1-1,.,CASSLRGGTEAFF
TRBV11-3,TRBJ2-1,few,CASAKGPRDNEQFF
TRBV28,TRBJ2-2,.,CASSQGAAGATGELFF
TRBV20-1,TRBJ1-2,.,CSASIGEGYTF
TRBV14,TRBJ2-3,.,CASSRRDTQYF
TRBV6-1,TRBJ1-2,medium-sized,CASSDFTTGQDTYTF
TRBV2,TRBJ2-1,.,CASGRYGTSLHEQFF
TRBV2,TRBJ2-7,.,CASGREQGNEQYF
TRBV18,TRBJ2-3,.,CASSPPDRGFDTQYF
TRBV9,TRBJ2-5,.,CASSVDGGAHQETQYF
TRBV12-1,TRBJ2-5,.,CASSFALASGRKWKTQYF
TRBV28,TRBJ1-2,.,CASRTGGYTF
TRBV19,TRBJ2-3,once,CASSIGGSTDTQYF
TRBV6-5,TRBJ2-3,.,CASSYDNTDTQYF
TRBV11-3,TRBJ2-3,.,CASSLEALTDTQYF